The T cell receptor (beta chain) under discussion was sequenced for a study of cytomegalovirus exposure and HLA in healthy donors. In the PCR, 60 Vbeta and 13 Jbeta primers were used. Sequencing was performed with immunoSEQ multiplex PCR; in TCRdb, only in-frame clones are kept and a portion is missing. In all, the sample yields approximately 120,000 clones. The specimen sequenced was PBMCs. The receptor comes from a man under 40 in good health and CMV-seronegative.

The CDR3 DNA reads as TGTGCCACCCGGGGGGGAAGCTCTGGAAACACCATATATTTT. It translates to CATRGGSSGNTIYF. The rearrangement joins TRBV28 to TRBJ1-3; possible D gene TRBD1, 5 bases. V gave up 10 bases and J gave up 0 bases, with 13 bases separating them. The CDR3 has 14 residues. The germline V gene has CDR1 MDHEN and CDR2 SYDVKM.